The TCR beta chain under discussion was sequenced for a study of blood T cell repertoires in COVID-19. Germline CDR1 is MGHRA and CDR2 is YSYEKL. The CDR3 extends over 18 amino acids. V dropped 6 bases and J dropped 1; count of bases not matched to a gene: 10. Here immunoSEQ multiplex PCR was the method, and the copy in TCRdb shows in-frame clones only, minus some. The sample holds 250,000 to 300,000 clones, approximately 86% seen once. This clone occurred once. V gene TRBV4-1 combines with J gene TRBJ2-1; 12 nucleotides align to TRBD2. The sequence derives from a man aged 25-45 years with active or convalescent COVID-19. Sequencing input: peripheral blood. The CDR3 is CASRRRTSGKDSYNEQFF. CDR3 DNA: TGCGCCAGCAGGAGACGGACTAGCGGGAAGGATTCCTACAATGAGCAGTTCTTC.